The 10 T cell receptor beta chains below were found in one sample sequenced in a study of T cell changes during pregnancy in multiple sclerosis. Sequencing used immunoSEQ multiplex PCR; TCRdb keeps in-frame clones, though not all of them. There are under 35,000 clones in the sample; roughly 90% occur only once, and under 0.75% lies in the top ten. The sequenced sample was CD4+ T cells from peripheral blood mononuclear cells, obtained in the third trimester of pregnancy. The receptors stem from a female donor in good health, enrolled as a control in a pregnancy study.

The chain is built from TRBV19 and TRBJ1-2; D perhaps matches TRBD1 (5 bases). V was pared by 2 bases and J by 0 bases, with 19 bases between. CDR1 LNHDA and CDR2 SQIVND come from the germline V gene (reference sequence). The CDR3 sequence is 18 residues long. The DNA of the CDR3 is TGTGCCAGTAGTATACTGCCAGGGTTTGCCAACTCTAACTATGGCTACACCTTC. Translation gives CASSILPGFANSNYGYTF.

This chain uses TRBV5-1 with TRBJ1-5; TRBD1 might be the D (5 bases). V was shortened by 4 bases and J by 1 base, with 9 bases between the two germline ends. The CDR3 is 14 amino acids. CDR1 is SGHRS, CDR2 YFSETQ, per germline. As DNA, the CDR3 is TGCGCCAGCAGCCCAGGGCAGAGCAATCAGCCCCAGCATTTT. Translated: CASSPGQSNQPQHF.

This clone has more than one count but fewer than ten. This rearrangement joins TRBV19 to TRBJ1-5, with D perhaps matching TRBD1 (5 bases). CDR1 and CDR2 from the germline V gene are LNHDA and SQIVND (reference sequence). The CDR3 covers 16 residues. The V and J ends lost 5 bases and 3 bases respectively, with 17 bases between them. The CDR3, as DNA: TGTGCCAGTAGTCCCAGCGGGGGGGTCGCCAATCAGCCCCAGCATTTT. This gives the protein CASSPSGGVANQPQHF.

The J gene is TRBJ2-2, the V gene TRBV19; weak D call: TRBD1 (6 bases). The ends were cut back, 7 bases at V and 5 bases at J, with 20 bases in the middle. Germline CDR1 is LNHDA and CDR2 is SQIVND (reference sequence). The CDR3 spans 16 residues. The CDR3 nucleotides are TGTGCCAGTATTAAACAGGGTCCACCAGGTACCGGGGAGCTGTTTTTT. This sequence encodes CASIKQGPPGTGELFF.

The chain uses TRBV7-9 and TRBJ1-1; perhaps TRBD1 as D (6 bases). V was clipped by 5 bases and J by 1 base, with 8 bases between them. Germline values: CDR1 SEHNR, CDR2 FQNEAQ (reference sequence). The CDR3 length is 13 residues. For the CDR3, the DNA is TGTGCCAGCAGCGACAGGACGAACACTGAAGCTTTCTTT. Encoded protein: CASSDRTNTEAFF.

The V and J genes are TRBV30 and TRBJ1-6; D remains unclear. The V gene's germline CDR1 is GTSNPN and CDR2 SVGIG (reference sequence). CDR3 length equals 11 residues. The V gene lost 2 bases and the J gene lost 15 bases, with 11 bases spanning the gap. The DNA for the CDR3 is TGTGCCTGGAGTACAGCCCCCCTCCTCCACTTT. The encoded protein is CAWSTAPLLHF.

This rearrangement joins TRBV7-9 to TRBJ1-1; a weak D match, TRBD1 (6 bases). Trimming cost V 4 bases and J 8 bases, with 14 bases left between them. This CDR3 is built from 13 residues. The germline V gene has CDR1 SEHNR and CDR2 FQNEAQ (reference sequence). CDR3 sequence reads: CASSSTDSLEAFF. The CDR3 DNA reads TGTGCCAGCAGCTCCACGGACAGCCTCGAAGCTTTCTTT.

V gene TRBV27 combines with J gene TRBJ2-3; D perhaps matches TRBD2 (6 bases). The CDR3 length is 15 residues. V shed 2 bases and J shed 11 bases, with 20 bases lying between them. CDR1 and CDR2 (germline): MNHEY, SMNVEV (reference sequence). This CDR3 reads CASSLGWGGVEVQYF. In DNA form, the CDR3 reads TGTGCCAGCAGTTTAGGTTGGGGCGGGGTTGAGGTGCAGTATTTT.

V usage is TRBV5-5 and J usage is TRBJ1-2, with a weak D call TRBD1 (5 bases). Per germline, CDR1 SGHKS and CDR2 YYEKEE (reference sequence). V was shortened by 4 bases and J by 4 bases, with 11 bases between the two germline ends. This CDR3 comprises 13 residues. DNA for the CDR3: TGTGCCAGCAGCGCCGGGGGTTCCTATGGCTACACCTTC. Its translation: CASSAGGSYGYTF.

This chain uses TRBV30 with TRBJ1-2; no definite D call. The CDR3 runs 14 residues. V was pared by 3 bases and J by 7 bases, with 18 bases between. CDR1 GTSNPN and CDR2 SVGIG come from the germline V gene (reference sequence). The CDR3 DNA is TGTGCCTGGAGGGGTGGCGGATCGACGGGTGGCTACACCTTC. This translates into CAWRGGGSTGGYTF.